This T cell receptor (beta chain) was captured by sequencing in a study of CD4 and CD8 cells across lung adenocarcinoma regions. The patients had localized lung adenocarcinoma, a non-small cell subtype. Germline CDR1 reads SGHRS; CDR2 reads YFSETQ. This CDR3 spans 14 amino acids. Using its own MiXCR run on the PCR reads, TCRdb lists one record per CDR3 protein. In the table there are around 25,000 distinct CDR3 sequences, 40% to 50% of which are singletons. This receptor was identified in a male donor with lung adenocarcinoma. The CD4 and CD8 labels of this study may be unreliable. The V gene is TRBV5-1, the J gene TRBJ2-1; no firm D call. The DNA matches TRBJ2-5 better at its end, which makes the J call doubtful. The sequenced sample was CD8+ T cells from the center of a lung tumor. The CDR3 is CASSLGQFQETQYF. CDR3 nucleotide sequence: TGCGCCAGCAGCTTGGGTCAGTTCCAAGAGACCCAGTACTTC.